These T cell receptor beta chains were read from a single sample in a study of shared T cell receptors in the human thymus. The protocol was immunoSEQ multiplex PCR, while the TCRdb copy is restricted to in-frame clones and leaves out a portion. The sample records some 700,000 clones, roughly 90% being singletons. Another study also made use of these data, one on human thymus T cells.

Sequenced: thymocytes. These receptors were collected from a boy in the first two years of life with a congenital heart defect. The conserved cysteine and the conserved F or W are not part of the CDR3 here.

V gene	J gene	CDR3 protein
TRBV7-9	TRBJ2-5	ASSFETSGDVETQY
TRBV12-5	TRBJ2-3	ASGLTREGSTDTQY
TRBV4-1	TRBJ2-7	ASSQISPPGGPEQY
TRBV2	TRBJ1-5	ASSNKWTIDRVNQPQH
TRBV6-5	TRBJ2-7	ASRPASGSSYEQY
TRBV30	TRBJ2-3	AWSVRHSPRGTQY
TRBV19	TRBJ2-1	ASSMSGGELPYNEQF
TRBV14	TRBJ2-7	ASSQEGRAGVYEQY
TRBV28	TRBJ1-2	ASSFFEGPGYT
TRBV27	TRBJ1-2	ASGSGQGALGPGYT
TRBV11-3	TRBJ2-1	ASSLDGGEQF
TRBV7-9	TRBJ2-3	ASSSRPLIAGVTDTQY
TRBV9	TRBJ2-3	ASSVEAGIGADTQY
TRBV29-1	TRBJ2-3	SAGGQGLPVLDTQY
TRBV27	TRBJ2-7	ASGPAGAVLKQY
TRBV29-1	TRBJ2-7	SVEYPSGRGDEQY
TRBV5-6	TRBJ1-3	ASSLSTQGSSGNTIY
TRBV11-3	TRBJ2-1	ASSRGTNEQF
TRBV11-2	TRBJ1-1	ASSLLGGTEAF
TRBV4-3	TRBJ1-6	ASSQDTGGGSPLH
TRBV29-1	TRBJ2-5	SVDPSQETQY
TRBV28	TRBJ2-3	ASSPGPGTSGIGTQY
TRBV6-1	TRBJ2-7	ATRPGQVSYEQY
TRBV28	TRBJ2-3	ASSLREGTDTQY
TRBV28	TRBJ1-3	ASSFGANGNTIY
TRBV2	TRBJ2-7	ASTSFGGSYEQY
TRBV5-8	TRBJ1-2	ASSYPGRQGKFKHGYT
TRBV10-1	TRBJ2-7	ASSEPGSENYEQY
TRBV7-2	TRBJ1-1	ASSHPGHPRMNTEAF
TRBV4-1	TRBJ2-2	ASSLGTRPNTGELF
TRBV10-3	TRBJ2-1	AISEGGGPSYNEQF
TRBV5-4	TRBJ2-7	ASSPGLAGSREQY
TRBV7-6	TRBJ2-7	ASSPQGSYYEQY
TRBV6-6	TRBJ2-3	ASRSPDQRDYDTQY
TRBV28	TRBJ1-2	ASSPPQQGDSYGYT
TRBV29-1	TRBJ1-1	SVEEQMNTEAF
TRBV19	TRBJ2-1	ASSIGVGGKDNEQF
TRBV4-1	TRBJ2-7	ASSPSTQAPYEQY
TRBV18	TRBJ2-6	ASSPRGGLGANVLT
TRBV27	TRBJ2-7	ASIPGGEDEQY
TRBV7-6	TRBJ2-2	ASSLFPRRLTPGELF
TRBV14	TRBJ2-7	ASSHTSGTFYEQY
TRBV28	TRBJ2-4	AIRRTASTSRNIQY
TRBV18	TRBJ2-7	ASSPQPDRGPYEQY
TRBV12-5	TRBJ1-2	ASGLQPLGYT
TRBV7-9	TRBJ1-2	ASSLGQGLSYGYT
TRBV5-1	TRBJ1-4	ASSLFELQYEKLF
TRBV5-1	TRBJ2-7	ASSHKPKGGERIYEQY
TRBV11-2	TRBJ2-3	ASSSEGRADTQY
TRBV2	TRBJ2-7	ASSSDRVLSEQY
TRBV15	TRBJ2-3	ATSREKAGSDTQY
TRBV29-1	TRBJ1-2	SVDDQPSGPHSSYGYT
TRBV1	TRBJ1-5	TSGQSHRSNQPQH
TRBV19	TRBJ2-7	ASSPRTGECEQY